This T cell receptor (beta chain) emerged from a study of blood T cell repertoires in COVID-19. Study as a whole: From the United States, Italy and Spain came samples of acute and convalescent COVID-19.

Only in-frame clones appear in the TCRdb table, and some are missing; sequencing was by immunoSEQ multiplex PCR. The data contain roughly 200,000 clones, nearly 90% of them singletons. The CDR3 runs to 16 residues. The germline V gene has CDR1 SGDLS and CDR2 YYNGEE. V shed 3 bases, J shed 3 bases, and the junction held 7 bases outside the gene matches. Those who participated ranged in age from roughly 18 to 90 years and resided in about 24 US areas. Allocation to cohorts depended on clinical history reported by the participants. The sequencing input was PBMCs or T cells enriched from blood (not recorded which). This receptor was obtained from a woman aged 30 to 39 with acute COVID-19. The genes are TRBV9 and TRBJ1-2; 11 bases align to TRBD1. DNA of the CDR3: TGTGCCAGCAGCGCCTGGACAGGGGGCCCCCACTATGGCTACACCTTC. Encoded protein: CASSAWTGGPHYGYTF.